This passage covers 29 T cell receptor beta chains from one sample sequenced in a study of early T cells in non-severe SARS-CoV-2 infection. TCRdb redid the calling of the 5' RACE reads with MiXCR, one entry per CDR3 protein. The data contain about 77,000 distinct CDR3 sequences, 15% to 20% of them singletons. The source material was whole blood. The receptors stem from an adult who was a healthcare worker with PCR-confirmed SARS-CoV-2 infection or an uninfected control (not recorded which).

This rearrangement joins TRBV10-2 to TRBJ1-1; D not certain. Deletions cut 5 bases from V and 1 base from J, with 17 bases between. CDR1 and CDR2 from the germline V gene are WSHSY and SAAADI. CDR3 length equals 16 residues. CDR3 loop: CASSSIASEGNTEAFF. For the CDR3, the DNA is TGCGCCAGCAGTTCCATAGCGTCAGAGGGGAACACTGAAGCTTTCTTT.

This rearrangement joins TRBV5-5 to TRBJ1-1; D not resolved. V lost 5 bases and J 5 bases, leaving 19 bases between the germline ends. CDR1 is SGHKS and CDR2 is YYEKEE in the germline V gene (reference sequence). This CDR3 is built from 15 residues. The CDR3 sequence: CASSFYGETRTEAFF. Written as DNA, the CDR3 is TGTGCCAGCAGTTTTTATGGGGAAACCCGGACTGAAGCTTTCTTT.

The chain uses TRBV11-2 and TRBJ1-1; possible D gene TRBD1, 6 bases. The CDR3 runs 15 residues. Looked up from germline, CDR1 is SGHAT and CDR2 is FQNNGV. V lost 2 bases, J lost 1 base, and 11 bases lay in between. The CDR3 sequence is CASSLSQGTNTEAFF. The CDR3 DNA is TGTGCCAGCAGCTTAAGTCAGGGGACGAACACTGAAGCTTTCTTT.

This clonotype was observed a few times. The chain has TRBV14 and TRBJ2-1; TRBD2 agrees at 8 bases. The CDR3 is 13 amino acids. The germline V gene encodes CDR1 SGHDN and CDR2 FVKESK. The V segment lost 6 bases and the J segment 7 bases; nucleotides outside the gene matches: 5. This chain's CDR3 is CASSRLARNEQFF. In nucleotides, the CDR3 is TGTGCCAGCAGTCGACTAGCGAGAAATGAGCAGTTCTTC. The complete variable domain, with remaining parts taken from reference TRBV14 and TRBJ2-1, reads EAGVTQFPSHSVIEKGQTVTLRCDPISGHDNLYWYRRVMGKEIKFLLHFVKESKQDESGMPNNRFLAERTGGTYSTLKVQPAELEDSGVYFCASSRLARNEQFFGPGTRLTVL.

This clonotype was counted a few times. The rearrangement joins TRBV5-1 to TRBJ1-1; no definite D call. Germline V CDR1 and CDR2: SGHRS, YFSETQ. This CDR3 comprises 16 residues. Trimming removed 0 bases at V and 3 bases at J, with 15 bases between. CDR3 DNA: TGCGCCAGCAGCTTGGCCAGGCAGCCTCCTTACACTGAAGCTTTCTTT. It codes for CASSLARQPPYTEAFF.

This clonotype was seen more than once but under ten times. This rearrangement joins TRBV24-1 to TRBJ1-2; D might be TRBD1 (6 bases). Germline loops: CDR1 KGHDR, CDR2 SFDVKD. The V end was cut by 9 bases, the J end by 3 bases, with 7 bases between. The CDR3 is 11 amino acids. This CDR3 reads CATRTDYGYTF. CDR3 nucleotide sequence: TGTGCCACCCGGACAGACTATGGCTACACCTTC.

Regarding this clonotype: One junction end does not reproduce the germline sequence, and a read error may be involved. The rearrangement joins TRBV5-4 to TRBJ1-6; TRBD1 aligns across 8 bases. The CDR3 totals 15 residues. Germline CDR1 reads SGHNT; CDR2 reads YYREEE (reference sequence). In DNA form, the CDR3 reads TGTGCCAGCAGCTCCCGGACAGGGAATAATTCATCCCTCCACTTT. It codes for CASSSRTGNNSSLHF.

The chain uses TRBV6-2 or TRBV6-3 and TRBJ2-2; D gene uncertain. Per germline, CDR1 MNHEY and CDR2 SVGEGT. The CDR3 extends over 14 amino acids. V lost 0 bases and J lost 5, with 7 bases in between. CDR3 residues: CASSYSWVTGELFF. Written as DNA, the CDR3 is TGTGCCAGCAGTTACTCGTGGGTAACCGGGGAGCTGTTTTTT.

There are a few counts of this clonotype. The J gene is TRBJ2-3, the V gene TRBV7-3; D might be TRBD2 (5 bases). The length of the CDR3 is 15 residues. The germline gives CDR1 SGHTA, CDR2 FQGTGA. V was trimmed by 5 bases and J by 2 bases, leaving 14 bases between them. CDR3 bases: TGTGCCAGCAGCCTTCGTGCGGGCCTCACAGATACGCAGTATTTT. Protein product: CASSLRAGLTDTQYF. Together with reference TRBV7-3 and TRBJ2-3, the CDR3 gives the full variable domain: GAGVSQTPSNKVTEKGKYVELRCDPISGHTALYWYRQSLGQGPEFLIYFQGTGAADDSGLPNDRFFAVRPEGSVSTLKIQRTERGDSAVYLCASSLRAGLTDTQYFGPGTRLTVL.

CDR3 sequence reads: CAWSAGVASTDTQYF. Written as DNA, the CDR3 is TGTGCCTGGAGTGCCGGGGTGGCTAGCACAGATACGCAGTATTTT. The rearrangement joins TRBV30 to TRBJ2-3, with D perhaps matching TRBD2 (5 bases). Per germline, CDR1 GTSNPN and CDR2 SVGIG (reference sequence). This CDR3 spans 15 amino acids. V was pared by 1 base and J by 0 bases, with 11 bases between.

This clonotype appeared many times. The rearrangement uses TRBV7-9 and TRBJ2-5; no clear D. This CDR3 comprises 12 residues. The ends were cut back, 1 base at V and 4 bases at J, with 4 bases in the middle. Germline V gene data show CDR1 as SEHNR and CDR2 as FQNEAQ (reference sequence). CDR3 DNA: TGTGCCAGCAGCTTAGTCGGAGAGACCCAGTACTTC. Translation gives CASSLVGETQYF.

The rearrangement joins TRBV7-2 to TRBJ2-1; a weak D match, TRBD1 (5 bases). CDR1 SGHTA and CDR2 FQGNSA come from the germline V gene. The V end lost 3 bases, the J end lost 1 base, and 13 bases lay between the germline ends. This CDR3 has 16 amino acids. CDR3 region: CASSLRGAPSYNEQFF. The CDR3 DNA reads as TGTGCCAGCAGCTTGCGTGGGGCCCCTTCCTACAATGAGCAGTTCTTC.

This clonotype is a singleton in its sample. This clone may be a read error of a much larger clone one base away. V usage is TRBV6-1 and J usage is TRBJ2-2; 10 bases align to TRBD1. The trim removed 5 bases at V and 13 bases at J, leaving 13 bases unmatched. Germline CDR1 and CDR2: MNHNS and SASEGT. The CDR3 length is 15 residues. The CDR3 DNA is TGTGCCAGCAGTCAATGCCGGGACAGGGGCCGGGGGCTGTTTTTT. It is translated as CASSQCRDRGRGLFF.

This clonotype was observed a few times. V gene TRBV6-5 combines with J gene TRBJ2-2; the D gene is possibly TRBD2 (6 bases). Per the germline V gene, CDR1 is MNHEY and CDR2 is SVGAGI. The CDR3 has 14 residues. Trimming shortened V by 10 bases and J by 4 bases, and 16 bases separated the two germline ends. The CDR3 nucleotides read TGTGCCACCGGGAGCGGAATAAGCACCGGGGAGCTGTTTTTT. It encodes CATGSGISTGELFF.

This clonotype was picked up a small number of times. The chain links TRBV7-9 to TRBJ1-1; no clear D gene. The V gene's germline CDR1 is SEHNR and CDR2 FQNEAQ (reference sequence). This CDR3 is built from 17 residues. The V end was cut by 4 bases, the J end by 4 bases, with 22 bases between. This CDR3 is CASSSLLDVWTFTEAFF. The CDR3 DNA is TGTGCCAGCAGCTCACTGCTTGACGTCTGGACTTTCACTGAAGCTTTCTTT.

In this sample, this clonotype turned up many times. The chain recombines TRBV10-1 with TRBJ2-5; no definite D call. This CDR3 comprises 15 residues. Deletions cut 0 bases from V and 4 bases from J, with 12 bases between. CDR1 and CDR2 (germline): WNHNN, SYGVQD (reference sequence). The CDR3 nucleotides are TGCGCCAGCAGTGAGTCCCCGGGCTGGACAGAGACCCAGTACTTC. Translation: CASSESPGWTETQYF.

This clonotype was found a few times. This chain connects TRBV6-2 or TRBV6-3 to TRBJ2-1, with 9 bases identical to TRBD2. CDR1 is MNHEY and CDR2 is SVGEGT in the germline V gene. Trimming removed 6 bases from V and 4 bases from J; junction bases left unmatched: 13. This CDR3 has 17 amino acids. CDR3 sequence reads: CASRAPGAGGIYNEQFF. CDR3 bases: TGTGCCAGCAGGGCCCCGGGAGCGGGGGGAATTTACAATGAGCAGTTCTTC.

This sequence joins TRBV29-1 and TRBJ2-7; tentatively, D is TRBD2 (7 bases). Germline CDR1 is SQVTM and CDR2 is ANQGSEA. The CDR3 loop spans 17 amino acids. V was shortened by 4 bases and J by 2 bases, with 24 bases between the two germline ends. This chain's CDR3 is CSVVGGGATENAYEQYF. The CDR3, as DNA: TGCAGCGTTGTTGGAGGGGGGGCAACTGAAAACGCCTACGAGCAGTACTTC.

The V gene is TRBV19, the J gene TRBJ1-1; 9 bases line up with TRBD1. Germline lookup yields CDR1 LNHDA and CDR2 SQIVND (reference sequence). The CDR3 has 14 residues. The V gene end was trimmed by 3 bases and the J gene end by 4 bases; junction bases not matched to a gene: 3. CDR3 nucleotides: TGTGCCAGTAGTATTGGACAGGGGTTCACTGAAGCTTTCTTT. It is translated as CASSIGQGFTEAFF.

This clonotype was seen more than once but under ten times. The chain links TRBV6-4 to TRBJ1-1, with TRBD1 matching 11 bases. V was pared by 6 bases and J by 3 bases, with 0 bases of the junction left unmatched. This CDR3 comprises 13 residues. The germline V gene has CDR1 MRHNA and CDR2 SNTAGT. CDR3 nucleotides: TGTGCCAGCAGGGGACAGGGGGACACTGAAGCTTTCTTT. This translates into CASRGQGDTEAFF.

This clonotype has just a few counts. The chain uses TRBV10-1 and TRBJ2-7; TRBD2 is a possible D gene (6 bases). CDR3 size: 14 residues. In germline, CDR1 is WNHNN, CDR2 SYGVQD (reference sequence). Trimming cost V 2 bases and J 2 bases, with 10 bases left between them. The CDR3 nucleotides read TGCGCCAGCAGTGAGGGGACTCTTCCCTACGAGCAGTACTTC. Translating it yields CASSEGTLPYEQYF.

The chain links TRBV9 to TRBJ2-1; D remains unclear. The germline V gene has CDR1 SGDLS and CDR2 YYNGEE. V shed 1 base and J shed 8 bases, with 10 bases lying between them. This CDR3 spans 13 amino acids. The CDR3 DNA reads TGTGCCAGCAGCGTAAGGTCTGGGCATGAGCAGTTCTTC. This translates into CASSVRSGHEQFF.

This clonotype was seen more than once but under ten times. The V call is TRBV13, the J call TRBJ2-7, with D tentatively TRBD2 (6 bases). CDR1 and CDR2 from the germline V gene are PRHDT and FYEKMQ (reference sequence). V dropped 3 bases and J dropped 3 bases, with 15 bases sitting between them. The CDR3 loop spans 15 amino acids. CDR3 nucleotide sequence: TGTGCCAGCAGCTTCCCTTCGACCGGGAGCTACGAGCAGTACTTC. This gives the protein CASSFPSTGSYEQYF. Full variable domain (remainder filled in from reference TRBV13 and TRBJ2-7): AAGVIQSPRHLIKEKRETATLKCYPIPRHDTVYWYQQGPGQDPQFLISFYEKMQSDKGSIPDRFSAQQFSDYHSELNMSSLELGDSALYFCASSFPSTGSYEQYFGPGTRLTVT.

In its sample, this clonotype was seen a few times. The J gene is TRBJ2-4, the V gene TRBV6-1; D perhaps matches TRBD2 (5 bases). CDR1 and CDR2 from the germline V gene are MNHNS and SASEGT. The CDR3 is made up of 13 amino acids. V lost 6 bases, J lost 6 bases, and 12 bases lay in between. CDR3 sequence: CASRREFSNIQYF. In DNA, the CDR3 is TGTGCCAGCAGGAGGGAGTTCTCAAACATTCAGTACTTC.

This clonotype has ten or more counts. The rearrangement links TRBV24-1 to TRBJ1-2, with 7 bases matching TRBD1. Per germline, CDR1 KGHDR and CDR2 SFDVKD. CDR3 length: 15 amino acids. V was clipped by 4 bases and J by 4 bases; unmatched bases: 8. CDR3 region: CATSDPFDRAYGYTF. In DNA form, the CDR3 reads TGTGCCACCAGTGACCCATTCGACAGGGCCTATGGCTACACCTTC.

The DNA of the CDR3 is TGTGCCAGCAGCCAACTATGGGTAGGTGGGCACAATGAGCAGTTCTTC. It translates to CASSQLWVGGHNEQFF. The chain uses TRBV3-1 and TRBJ2-1; D ambiguous. This CDR3 has 16 residues. In germline, CDR1 is LGHDT, CDR2 YNNKEL (reference sequence). V dropped 2 bases and J dropped 5 bases, with 16 bases sitting between them.

The chain couples TRBV14 to TRBJ1-1; 11 nucleotides agree with TRBD1. Germline V gene data show CDR1 as SGHDN and CDR2 as FVKESK. This CDR3 is built from 12 residues. J was trimmed by 6 bases and V by 8 bases; bases with no gene match: 2. CDR3 loop: CASRDRGSEAFF. In nucleotides, the CDR3 is TGTGCCAGCCGGGACAGGGGGTCTGAAGCTTTCTTT.

V is TRBV28 and J is TRBJ2-7; D call uncertain. The germline CDR1 and CDR2 sequences are MDHEN and SYDVKM. V dropped 3 bases and J dropped 0 bases, with 9 bases sitting between them. The CDR3 runs 14 residues. This CDR3 is CASSFDPSSYEQYF. For the CDR3, the DNA is TGTGCCAGCAGTTTCGACCCGAGCTCCTACGAGCAGTACTTC.

The chain has TRBV20-1 and TRBJ2-1, with 9 nucleotides matching TRBD2. The V gene's germline CDR1 is DFQATT and CDR2 SNEGSKA (reference sequence). The CDR3 has 12 amino acids. CDR3 amino acids: CSGIAGVNEQFF. CDR3 DNA: TGCAGCGGTATAGCGGGAGTTAATGAGCAGTTCTTC.